The rows below give T cell receptor beta chains drawn from one sample of a study of CDR3 diversity in severe acne. MiXCR was run by TCRdb on the PCR reads, yielding one entry per CDR3 protein. The table has 90,000 or so distinct CDR3 sequences, about half seen once. Sample: blood. Receptors were obtained from a male donor in good health, serving as a control. Both conserved end residues are part of each CDR3. D genes are given only for firm matches. Not every row has a clone size; where given, it reads once, few, many or a size class.

D gene: TRBD1; clone size: NA; J gene: TRBJ2-6; V gene: TRBV30; CDR3 DNA: TGTGCCAGCAGACAAACAGGGGGCTCTGGGGCCAGCGTCCTGACTTTC; CDR3 protein: CASRQTGGSGASVLTF
D gene: TRBD1; clone size: NA; J gene: TRBJ2-1; V gene: TRBV2; CDR3 DNA: TGTGCCAGCAGGGGGACAGGGGGCTGTTGGGAGCAGTTCTTC; CDR3 protein: CASRGTGGCWEQFF
D gene: TRBD2; clone size: many; J gene: TRBJ2-1; V gene: TRBV11-3; CDR3 DNA: TGTGCCAGCAGCTTAGATGGCGGGAGGGCGAATGAGCAGTTCTTC; CDR3 protein: CASSLDGGRANEQFF
D gene: TRBD1; clone size: medium-sized; J gene: TRBJ2-7; V gene: TRBV5-1; CDR3 DNA: TGCGCCAGCAGCAACCGGGACAGGGTTATGGACGAGCAGTACTTC; CDR3 protein: CASSNRDRVMDEQYF
D gene: NA; clone size: few; J gene: TRBJ1-1; V gene: TRBV11-2; CDR3 DNA: TGTGCCAGCAGCTTAGAGGCCAACACTGAAGCTTTCTTT; CDR3 protein: CASSLEANTEAFF
D gene: NA; clone size: NA; J gene: TRBJ1-1; V gene: TRBV24-1; CDR3 DNA: TGTGCCACCAGTGATCGACAAACAACAAGAGCATCTGAAGCTTTCTTT; CDR3 protein: CATSDRQTTRASEAFF
D gene: NA; clone size: NA; J gene: TRBJ1-6; V gene: TRBV24-1; CDR3 DNA: TGTGCCACCAGTGGGATGTTCGAGTATAATTCACCCCTCCACTTT; CDR3 protein: CATSGMFEYNSPLHF
D gene: NA; clone size: once; J gene: TRBJ1-3; V gene: TRBV7-6; CDR3 DNA: TGTGCTAGCAGCTTAGGCGCTGGAAACACCATATATTTT; CDR3 protein: CASSLGAGNTIYF
D gene: NA; clone size: many; J gene: TRBJ1-1; V gene: TRBV10-2; CDR3 DNA: TGCGCCAGCAGTGACAGGGAGAACACTGAAGCTTTCTTT; CDR3 protein: CASSDRENTEAFF
D gene: TRBD2; clone size: NA; J gene: TRBJ2-1; V gene: TRBV24-1; CDR3 DNA: TGTGCCACCAGTGATTCGGGACTAGCGGGCTACAATGAGCAGTTCTTC; CDR3 protein: CATSDSGLAGYNEQFF
D gene: NA; clone size: NA; J gene: TRBJ2-2; V gene: TRBV19; CDR3 DNA: TGTGCCAGTAGTAATCGGGAGTCGTGGTTTGCCGGGGAGCTGTTTTTT; CDR3 protein: CASSNRESWFAGELFF
D gene: NA; clone size: few; J gene: TRBJ2-7; V gene: TRBV25-1; CDR3 DNA: TGTGCCAGCAGTGCCCGGACATTGACCTCCTACGAGCAGTACTTC; CDR3 protein: CASSARTLTSYEQYF
D gene: TRBD1; clone size: NA; J gene: TRBJ1-1; V gene: TRBV7-2; CDR3 DNA: TGTGCCACAAACAGGGGAGCTAACACTGAAGCTTCCTTT; CDR3 protein: CATNRGANTEASF
D gene: NA; clone size: many; J gene: TRBJ1-1; V gene: TRBV5-1; CDR3 DNA: TGCGCCAGCACAAAAGAAACAGGGATTGGCACTGAAGCTTTCTTT; CDR3 protein: CASTKETGIGTEAFF
D gene: NA; clone size: NA; J gene: TRBJ1-1; V gene: TRBV30; CDR3 DNA: TGTACCTGGAACCTGATGGGGGCGGGAACTGAAGCTTTCTTT; CDR3 protein: CTWNLMGAGTEAFF
D gene: NA; clone size: NA; J gene: TRBJ2-7; V gene: TRBV28; CDR3 DNA: TGTGCCACCCTCGCGGTGACGGGCGAGCAGTACTTC; CDR3 protein: CATLAVTGEQYF
D gene: NA; clone size: NA; J gene: TRBJ1-5; V gene: TRBV25-1; CDR3 DNA: TGTGCCAGCACCGGGGGAGTTCGTAATCAGCCCCAGCATTTT; CDR3 protein: CASTGGVRNQPQHF
D gene: NA; clone size: NA; J gene: TRBJ1-5; V gene: TRBV5-1; CDR3 DNA: TGCGCCAGCAGCTTGGCCGGGTTTCCCAATCAGCCCCAGCATTTT; CDR3 protein: CASSLAGFPNQPQHF
D gene: NA; clone size: NA; J gene: TRBJ1-5; V gene: TRBV10-3; CDR3 DNA: TGTGCCAGCAGTGAGAGGGGGAATCAGCCCCAGCATTTT; CDR3 protein: CASSERGNQPQHF
D gene: NA; clone size: NA; J gene: TRBJ2-7; V gene: TRBV7-9; CDR3 DNA: TGTGCCAGCAGCTTGTCCGGGAATAAAGAGCAGTACTTC; CDR3 protein: CASSLSGNKEQYF
D gene: NA; clone size: few; J gene: TRBJ1-4; V gene: TRBV7-8; CDR3 DNA: TGTGCCAGCAGCCCCACGGGCCCTCCGAATGAAAAACTGTTTTTT; CDR3 protein: CASSPTGPPNEKLFF
D gene: NA; clone size: many; J gene: TRBJ2-1; V gene: TRBV5-8; CDR3 DNA: TGTGCCAGCAGCGGCAAGGGGCTCAATGAGCAGTTCTTC; CDR3 protein: CASSGKGLNEQFF
D gene: TRBD2; clone size: NA; J gene: TRBJ2-7; V gene: TRBV5-1; CDR3 DNA: TGCGCCAGCAGCTTGGTGGTAGCGGGAGTTCGTTTGGGAGAGCAGTACTTC; CDR3 protein: CASSLVVAGVRLGEQYF
D gene: TRBD1; clone size: many; J gene: TRBJ2-2; V gene: TRBV4-1; CDR3 DNA: TGCGCCAGCAGCCAGGGGGACAGGGACACCGGGGAGCTGTTTTTT; CDR3 protein: CASSQGDRDTGELFF
D gene: NA; clone size: many; J gene: TRBJ1-1; V gene: TRBV10-3; CDR3 DNA: TGTGCCATAGCACAGGTGAACACTGAAGCTTTCTTT; CDR3 protein: CAIAQVNTEAFF
D gene: TRBD2; clone size: NA; J gene: TRBJ2-1; V gene: TRBV20-1; CDR3 DNA: TGCAGTGCTAGGCGAGCGGGAGATGAGCAGTTCTTC; CDR3 protein: CSARRAGDEQFF
D gene: NA; clone size: many; J gene: TRBJ1-6; V gene: TRBV27; CDR3 DNA: TGTGCCAGCAGACATGATCTGACAGGAGATAATTCACCCCTCCACTTT; CDR3 protein: CASRHDLTGDNSPLHF
D gene: NA; clone size: many; J gene: TRBJ2-1; V gene: TRBV24-1; CDR3 DNA: TGTGCCACCAGTGATTCGGTGTTAAGCGCCAGCTCCTACAATGAGCAGTTCTTC; CDR3 protein: CATSDSVLSASSYNEQFF
D gene: TRBD2; clone size: NA; J gene: TRBJ2-7; V gene: TRBV2; CDR3 DNA: TGTGCCAGCAGTGAAGATAGCGGGAGCTCCTACGAGCAGTACTTC; CDR3 protein: CASSEDSGSSYEQYF
D gene: TRBD2; clone size: few; J gene: TRBJ2-3; V gene: TRBV20-1; CDR3 DNA: TGCAGTGCCCTGGGACTAGCCACAGATACGCAGTATTTT; CDR3 protein: CSALGLATDTQYF
D gene: TRBD1; clone size: many; J gene: TRBJ1-2; V gene: TRBV18; CDR3 DNA: TGTGCCAGCTCACCAGGGACAGGAGTCTATGGCTACACCTTC; CDR3 protein: CASSPGTGVYGYTF
D gene: NA; clone size: many; J gene: TRBJ1-2; V gene: TRBV12-5; CDR3 DNA: TGTGCTAGTGGTTTGGTAGTAACGGGGAGGTATGGCTACACCTTC; CDR3 protein: CASGLVVTGRYGYTF
D gene: TRBD2; clone size: NA; J gene: TRBJ2-6; V gene: TRBV20-1; CDR3 DNA: TGCGGTGCTCCAGACAGCGGGAGGAGGAACGTCCTGACTTTC; CDR3 protein: CGAPDSGRRNVLTF
D gene: NA; clone size: NA; J gene: TRBJ2-5; V gene: TRBV10-1; CDR3 DNA: TGCGCCAGCAGTTCAAGACCAGATCGGATCCAGTACTTC; CDR3 protein: CASSSRPDRIQYF
D gene: NA; clone size: NA; J gene: TRBJ1-3; V gene: TRBV28; CDR3 DNA: TGTGTCAGCAGTCCTCAGACAGAATACTTCTCTGGAAACACCGTATATTTT; CDR3 protein: CVSSPQTEYFSGNTVYF
D gene: TRBD2; clone size: NA; J gene: TRBJ2-5; V gene: TRBV20-1; CDR3 DNA: TGCAGTGCTAGAAACGGGGGGGCCGAGACCCAGTACTTC; CDR3 protein: CSARNGGAETQYF